Below are 27 T cell receptor beta chains sequenced from a single sample in a study of long-term antiretroviral therapy in people with HIV. Run at survey level, the immunoSEQ assay was version v3.0. Assay: immunoSEQ multiplex PCR; the TCRdb copy retains only in-frame clones and omits some. The data contain 24,000 or so clones, about 85% of them seen just once; the ten biggest clones take up around 4%. The sequences come from unsorted PBMCs, collected 1.9 years after starting antiretroviral therapy. These receptors originate from a woman aged 25 to 39 with HIV.

V is TRBV4-1 and J is TRBJ2-7; 7 bases fit TRBD2. Trimming removed 1 base from V and 4 bases from J; junction bases left unmatched: 25. The CDR3 length is 21 residues. In germline, CDR1 is MGHRA, CDR2 YSYEKL. This CDR3 reads CASSQGLLGRGGGLKLYEQYF. CDR3 DNA: TGCGCCAGCAGCCAAGGGCTTTTAGGGAGGGGAGGAGGGCTGAAGCTGTACGAGCAGTACTTC.

The chain has TRBV6-1 and TRBJ2-5; D gene unclear. This CDR3 has 14 amino acids. V was cut by 10 bases and J by 5 bases, with 20 bases left in between. CDR1 is MNHNS and CDR2 is SASEGT in the germline V gene. The CDR3 DNA reads as TGTGCCATAGACGACTTGCCAAGTCCGGAGACCCAGTACTTC. Translation: CAIDDLPSPETQYF.

J is TRBJ2-2 and V is TRBV30; no reliable D call. The CDR3 runs to 14 residues. V was cut by 2 bases and J by 0 bases, with 7 bases left in between. In germline, CDR1 is GTSNPN, CDR2 SVGIG (reference sequence). The CDR3 nucleotides read TGTGCCTGGAGTCTTCCAGCGAACACCGGGGAGCTGTTTTTT. Translated, it gives CAWSLPANTGELFF.

J is TRBJ1-3 and V is TRBV25-1; D remains ambiguous. This CDR3 contains 15 residues. With 3 bases removed from V and 4 bases from J, the gap between germline ends came to 13 bases. Germline V gene data show CDR1 as MGHDK and CDR2 as SYGVNS. The CDR3 region has the DNA TGTGCCAGCAGTGAGGATCGGGGAGGCGGAAACACCATATATTTT. As protein: CASSEDRGGGNTIYF.

Only one count was recorded for this clone. The J gene is TRBJ2-1, the V gene TRBV5-1, with 15 bases that match TRBD2. The trim removed 7 bases at V and 5 bases at J, leaving 10 bases unmatched. The length of the CDR3 is 17 residues. CDR1 SGHRS and CDR2 YFSETQ come from the germline V gene. The CDR3 sequence is CASVRTSGGVTDNEQFF. CDR3 sequence (DNA): TGCGCCAGCGTCCGGACTAGCGGGGGGGTTACAGACAATGAGCAGTTCTTC. The whole variable domain, remainder taken from reference TRBV5-1 and TRBJ2-1, is KAGVTQTPRYLIKTRGQQVTLSCSPISGHRSVSWYQQTPGQGLQFLFEYFSETQRNKGNFPGRFSGRQFSNSRSEMNVSTLELGDSALYLCASVRTSGGVTDNEQFFGPGTRLTVL.

This CDR3 is CSVGVKELGTQYF. The CDR3 region has the DNA TGCAGCGTGGGGGTGAAGGAATTGGGGACCCAGTACTTC. The genes are TRBV29-1 and TRBJ2-5, with D possibly being TRBD1 or TRBD2 (5 bases each). V dropped 6 bases and J dropped 7 bases, with 18 bases sitting between them. Germline V CDR1 and CDR2: SQVTM, ANQGSEA. The CDR3 spans 13 residues.

This chain connects TRBV29-1 to TRBJ1-1; D possibly corresponds to TRBD1 (5 bases). Germline loops: CDR1 SQVTM, CDR2 ANQGSEA. Trimming stripped 0 bases from V and 4 bases from J, with 12 bases between. The CDR3 is 14 amino acids. The CDR3 here is CSVEDGRASTEAFF. CDR3 nucleotides: TGCAGCGTTGAAGACGGCAGGGCGTCCACTGAAGCTTTCTTT.

V gene TRBV9 combines with J gene TRBJ1-4; maybe TRBD1 (5 bases). CDR1 and CDR2 from the germline V gene are SGDLS and YYNGEE. Trimming pared 3 bases from V and 5 bases from J, leaving 14 bases between. The CDR3 consists of 15 residues. The CDR3: CASSARDRENEKLFF. CDR3 coding DNA: TGTGCCAGCAGCGCCCGGGACCGAGAAAATGAAAAACTGTTTTTT.

The gene calls are TRBV11-2 and TRBJ1-1; D not certain. Germline loops: CDR1 SGHAT, CDR2 FQNNGV. V lost 5 bases to trimming and J lost 0 bases, with 13 bases between them. The CDR3 has 15 amino acids. In DNA, the CDR3 is TGTGCCAGCAGCCTCGCGGGGTACATGAACACTGAAGCTTTCTTT. Translation gives CASSLAGYMNTEAFF.

This sequence joins TRBV12-5 and TRBJ1-1; 11 bases align to TRBD1. This CDR3 is built from 14 residues. Unmatched junction bases numbered 7, after V lost 6 bases and J lost 7 bases. Looked up from germline, CDR1 is LGHNT and CDR2 is FRNRAP. CDR3: CASGPGQGAFEAFF. The CDR3 DNA reads TGTGCTAGTGGCCCCGGACAGGGGGCTTTTGAAGCTTTCTTT.

The chain links TRBV5-6 to TRBJ1-2; maybe TRBD1 (5 bases). The CDR3 totals 15 residues. Germline values: CDR1 SGHDT, CDR2 YYEEEE. Deletions cut 3 bases from V and 6 bases from J, with 18 bases between. CDR3 region: CASSSRDRPLNGYTF. The CDR3 region has the DNA TGTGCCAGCAGCTCCAGGGATCGACCTTTAAATGGCTACACCTTC. Full variable domain (remainder filled in from reference TRBV5-6 and TRBJ1-2): DAGVTQSPTHLIKTRGQQVTLRCSPKSGHDTVSWYQQALGQGPQFIFQYYEEEERQRGNFPDRFSGHQFPNYSSELNVNALLLGDSALYLCASSSRDRPLNGYTFGSGTRLTVV.

This clone was seen more than once but under ten times. The V and J genes are TRBV5-4 and TRBJ1-2, with D unresolved. Looked up from germline, CDR1 is SGHNT and CDR2 is YYREEE (reference sequence). Trimming left V 4 bases short and J 2 bases short, with 15 bases between. This CDR3 comprises 15 residues. The CDR3 is CASSRITEVNYGYTF. CDR3 DNA sequence: TGTGCCAGCAGCCGGATTACAGAAGTAAACTATGGCTACACCTTC.

The DNA for the CDR3 is TGTGCCAGCAGCTCTGGGGGGGGCGAAGCTTTCTTT. This translates into CASSSGGGEAFF. V gene TRBV7-3 combines with J gene TRBJ1-1, with D possibly being TRBD1 (6 bases). Germline V CDR1 and CDR2: SGHTA, FQGTGA. V lost 4 bases, J lost 8 bases, and 11 bases lay in between. The CDR3 spans 12 residues.

The V call is TRBV6-5, the J call TRBJ1-2; TRBD1 might be the D (5 bases). The CDR3 runs 13 residues. In germline, CDR1 is MNHEY, CDR2 SVGAGI. V shed 6 bases and J shed 4 bases, with 12 bases lying between them. Here the CDR3 reads CASRQTDLYGYTF. The CDR3 coding sequence is TGTGCCAGCAGACAGACAGATCTCTATGGCTACACCTTC.

The chain combines TRBV27 with TRBJ1-1, with 10 bases lining up with TRBD1. V trimming: 4 bases; J trimming: 5 bases; junction bases outside the gene matches: 10. There are 16 residues in the CDR3. Germline-derived CDR1 and CDR2 are MNHEY and SMNVEV (reference sequence). CDR3 DNA: TGTGCCAGCAGTTCAACCATAGGGACAGGGGTAACTGAAGCTTTCTTT. This gives the protein CASSSTIGTGVTEAFF.

This sequence joins TRBV5-1 and TRBJ2-3; possibly TRBD1 or TRBD2 for D (5 bases each). Per the germline V gene, CDR1 is SGHRS and CDR2 is YFSETQ. This CDR3 has 17 residues. V lost 0 bases to trimming and J lost 2 bases, with 16 bases between them. The CDR3 DNA is TGCGCCAGCAGCTTGGTAGCGCCAGGGCTGAACACAGATACGCAGTATTTT. Residues: CASSLVAPGLNTDTQYF.

The table lists this clone with a count of one. The rearrangement uses TRBV7-9 and TRBJ2-2; tentative D call: TRBD1 (6 bases). The V end lost 8 bases, the J end lost 3 bases, and 10 bases lay between the germline ends. The germline gives CDR1 SEHNR, CDR2 FQNEAQ (reference sequence). The CDR3 is made up of 13 amino acids. The CDR3 DNA is TGTGCCAGCGGCGGACAGTACACCGGGGAGCTGTTTTTT. As protein: CASGGQYTGELFF.

The chain has TRBV7-2 and TRBJ1-6, with unresolved D. In germline, CDR1 is SGHTA, CDR2 FQGNSA. CDR3 length equals 15 residues. V was pared by 5 bases and J by 7 bases, with 15 bases between. This chain's CDR3 is CASSPWGSGNSPLHF. The CDR3 nucleotides read TGTGCCAGCAGCCCATGGGGTTCGGGGAATTCACCCCTCCACTTT.

The chain employs TRBV6-1 and TRBJ1-5; 9 positions match TRBD1. Germline loops: CDR1 MNHNS, CDR2 SASEGT. The ends lost 10 bases at V and 4 bases at J; junction bases unmatched: 8. This CDR3 is built from 14 residues. The CDR3 reads CATRDRVGNQPQHF. CDR3 coding DNA: TGTGCCACCCGGGACAGGGTAGGGAATCAGCCCCAGCATTTT.

V is TRBV5-5 and J is TRBJ1-6; 7 nucleotides match TRBD1. Germline V lookup: CDR1 SGHKS, CDR2 YYEKEE (reference sequence). This CDR3 spans 15 amino acids. V lost 1 base and J lost 10; bases outside the gene matches: 8. The CDR3: CASSLYWTGRSPLHF. CDR3 bases: TGTGCCAGCAGCTTGTATTGGACAGGTCGATCACCCCTCCACTTT.

The chain combines TRBV5-1 with TRBJ1-6; 8 nucleotides align to TRBD1. The CDR3 contains 13 residues. The trim removed 3 bases at V and 9 bases at J, leaving 2 bases unmatched. The germline gives CDR1 SGHRS, CDR2 YFSETQ. The CDR3 sequence: CASSSDRGSPLHF. The DNA of the CDR3 is TGCGCCAGCAGCTCTGACAGGGGTTCACCCCTCCACTTT. The full variable domain, in which reference TRBV5-1 and TRBJ1-6 provide the parts outside the CDR3, is KAGVTQTPRYLIKTRGQQVTLSCSPISGHRSVSWYQQTPGQGLQFLFEYFSETQRNKGNFPGRFSGRQFSNSRSEMNVSTLELGDSALYLCASSSDRGSPLHFGNGTRLTVT.

The V call is TRBV27, the J call TRBJ2-1; TRBD2 matches 13 bases. Germline-derived CDR1 and CDR2 are MNHEY and SMNVEV (reference sequence). J gave up 8 bases and V 3 bases, and 10 bases lay outside the gene matches. The length of the CDR3 is 17 residues. In nucleotides, the CDR3 is TGTGCCAGCAGTTTGGCGGCACTAGCGGGGGGGCGATATGAGCAGTTCTTC. The encoded protein is CASSLAALAGGRYEQFF.

In DNA, the CDR3 is TGCGCCAGCAGCCCGAACCTCCACACGGATACGCAGTATTTT. Its protein is CASSPNLHTDTQYF. The chain links TRBV4-1 to TRBJ2-3, with D hard to call. Germline V lookup: CDR1 MGHRA, CDR2 YSYEKL. V was cut by 4 bases and J by 6 bases, with 14 bases left in between. The CDR3 consists of 14 residues.

In this sample, this clone turned up once. The genes are TRBV28 and TRBJ1-1; D gene uncertain. The V end lost 8 bases, the J end lost 5 bases, and 12 bases lay between the germline ends. The CDR3 is 12 residues long. The germline V gene has CDR1 MDHEN and CDR2 SYDVKM. In nucleotides, the CDR3 is TGTGCCAGCGGCCGGGAGTCAACTGAAGCTTTCTTT. Translation gives CASGRESTEAFF.

V and J are TRBV2 and TRBJ2-7; 8 bases agree with TRBD1. CDR1 and CDR2 (germline): SNHLY, FYNNEI. The CDR3 covers 11 residues. Trimming at V came to 8 bases and at J to 3 bases, leaving 0 bases not matched to a gene. This chain's CDR3 is CASGQGYEQYV. CDR3 coding DNA: TGTGCCAGCGGACAGGGCTACGAGCAGTACGTC.

The genes are TRBV29-1 and TRBJ2-7; either TRBD1 or TRBD2 may supply D (5 bases each). This CDR3 is 13 amino acids long. Trimming pared 1 base from V and 6 bases from J, leaving 13 bases between. CDR1 and CDR2 (germline): SQVTM, ANQGSEA. Here the CDR3 DNA reads TGCAGCGTTGAAGGAGATGGGGGACGCGAGCAGTACTTC. It translates to CSVEGDGGREQYF.

The CDR3 is CSVEWLEVQETQYF. The CDR3 coding sequence is TGCAGCGTTGAATGGCTCGAAGTACAAGAGACCCAGTACTTC. The chain is built from TRBV29-1 and TRBJ2-5; D not resolved. CDR3 size: 14 residues. Germline CDR1 and CDR2: SQVTM and ANQGSEA. V lost 2 bases and J 2 bases, leaving 12 bases between the germline ends. Looking up the rest from reference TRBV29-1 and TRBJ2-5 gives the full variable domain: SAVISQKPSRDICQRGTSLTIQCQVDSQVTMMFWYRQQPGQSLTLIATANQGSEATYESGFVIDKFPISRPNLTFSTLTVSNMSPEDSSIYLCSVEWLEVQETQYFGPGTRLLVL.